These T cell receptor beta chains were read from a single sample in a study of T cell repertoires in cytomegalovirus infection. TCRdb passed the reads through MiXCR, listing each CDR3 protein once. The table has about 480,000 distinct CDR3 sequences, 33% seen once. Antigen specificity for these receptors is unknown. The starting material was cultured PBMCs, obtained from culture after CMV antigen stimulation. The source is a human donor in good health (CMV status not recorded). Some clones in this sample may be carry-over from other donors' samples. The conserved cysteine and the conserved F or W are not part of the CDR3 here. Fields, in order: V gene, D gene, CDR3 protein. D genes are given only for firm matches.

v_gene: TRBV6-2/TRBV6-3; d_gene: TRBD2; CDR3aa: ASSYWSPMGAGYNEQF
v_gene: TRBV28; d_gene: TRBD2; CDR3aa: ASRRLAGVNEQY
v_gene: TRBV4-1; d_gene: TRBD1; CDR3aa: ASSQVGTGGIALYNEQF
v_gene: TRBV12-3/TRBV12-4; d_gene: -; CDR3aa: ASSPTKRGEAQTYNEQF
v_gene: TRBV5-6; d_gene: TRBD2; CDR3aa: ASIGLAGTYEQY
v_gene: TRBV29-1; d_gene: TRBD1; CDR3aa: SVGGQGIIGYT
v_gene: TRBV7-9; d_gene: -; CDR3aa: ASSFPVGHTGELF
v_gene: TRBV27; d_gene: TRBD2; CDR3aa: ANWGGDEQY
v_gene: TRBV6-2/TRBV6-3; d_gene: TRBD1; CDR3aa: ASNRGGTDTQY
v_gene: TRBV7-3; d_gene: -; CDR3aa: ASRLERGTGELF
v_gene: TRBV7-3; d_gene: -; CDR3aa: ASSFGAARETQY
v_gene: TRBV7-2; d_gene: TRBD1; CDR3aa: ASSARQGATNEKLF
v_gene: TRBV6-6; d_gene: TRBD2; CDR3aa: ASSYRTSGGEY
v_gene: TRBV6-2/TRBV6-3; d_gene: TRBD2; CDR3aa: ASSYSAGGPNTGELF
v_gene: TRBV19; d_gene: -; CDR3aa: ASRLPWVENTEAF
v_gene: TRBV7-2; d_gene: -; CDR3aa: ASRLQGNTEAF
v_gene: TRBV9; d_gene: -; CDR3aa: ASSPQTGNEQF
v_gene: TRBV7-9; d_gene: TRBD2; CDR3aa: ASSRGLAGDGDTQY
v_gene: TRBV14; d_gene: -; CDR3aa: ASSQDWAGFRSTDTQY
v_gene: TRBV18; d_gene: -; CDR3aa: ASSPSATYNSPLH
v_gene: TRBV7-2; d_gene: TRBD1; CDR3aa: ASSRKRLRDRRSNTEAF
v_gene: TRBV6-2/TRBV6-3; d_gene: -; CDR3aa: ASSSATVNTGELF
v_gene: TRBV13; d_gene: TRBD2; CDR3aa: ASSRQNPLAFGELF